This T cell receptor beta chain was retrieved from a study of cytomegalovirus exposure and HLA in healthy donors. This clone was recorded once. The PCR ran on 60 Vbeta and 13 Jbeta primers. Using immunoSEQ multiplex PCR, the repertoire was profiled, and TCRdb retains in-frame clones only, with some absent. The sample includes 100,000 to 150,000 clones, roughly 80% of them seen just once. Trimming shortened V by 7 bases and J by 7 bases, and 22 bases separated the two germline ends. The CDR3 runs to 16 residues. The germline V gene has CDR1 MDHEN and CDR2 SYDVKM. This TCR was sampled from a male donor in good health and CMV-seronegative. The V call is TRBV28, the J call TRBJ1-4, with D tentatively TRBD1 (6 bases). Sequenced input: PBMCs. The DNA for the CDR3 is TGTGCCAGCACCATAAGGGGGGGAACGCTCGGTGAAAAACTGTTTTTT. Protein product: CASTIRGGTLGEKLFF.